The rows below give T cell receptor beta chains drawn from one sample of a study of T cell changes during pregnancy in multiple sclerosis. The repertoire was sequenced with immunoSEQ multiplex PCR; TCRdb's copy has only in-frame clones and lacks some. Of 100,000 or so clones in the sample, more than 90% were seen once. The material was peripheral blood, obtained in the second trimester of pregnancy. The receptors come from a female donor with multiple sclerosis, enrolled in a pregnancy study. The CDR3 runs from the conserved cysteine through the conserved F or W. Fields, in order: D gene, clone size, J gene, V gene, CDR3 protein, CDR3 DNA. A D gene is named only where the DNA matches it firmly. Size is stated for part of the rows, as once, few or many counts, or as a class when the clone is expanded.

>TRBD1|NA|TRBJ1-6|TRBV7-3
CASSRRDRNSPLHF
TGTGCCAGCAGCCGTCGGGACAGGAATTCACCCCTCCACTTT
>NA|NA|TRBJ1-1|TRBV10-2
CASSAPGEAFF
TGCGCCAGCAGCGCTCCCGGGGAAGCTTTCTTT
>NA|NA|TRBJ2-7|TRBV28
CASSTSDWAYEQYF
TGTGCCAGCAGTACCTCTGACTGGGCCTACGAGCAGTACTTC
>NA|NA|TRBJ1-2|TRBV27
CASSSSTGLRGYTF
TGTGCCAGCAGTTCGAGCACAGGGTTGCGGGGCTACACCTTC
>NA|once|TRBJ2-3|TRBV9
CASSVEVGGLATQYF
TGTGCCAGCAGCGTAGAAGTGGGGGGGCTGGCTACGCAGTATTTT
>NA|NA|TRBJ1-1|TRBV18
CASSPDWNTEAFF
TGTGCCAGCTCCCCGGACTGGAACACTGAAGCTTTCTTT
>NA|NA|TRBJ1-1|TRBV2
CASTGQRGRAVEAFF
TGTGCCAGCACCGGACAGAGGGGTCGGGCTGTCGAGGCTTTCTTT
>NA|NA|TRBJ1-2|TRBV5-1
CASSLQGERDGYTF
TGCGCCAGCAGCTTGCAAGGGGAACGAGATGGCTACACCTTC
>NA|NA|TRBJ1-2|TRBV18
CASSFRQNQGYTF
TGTGCCAGCTCATTCCGACAGAATCAGGGCTACACCTTC
>TRBD1|NA|TRBJ1-5|TRBV28
CASRGTGIQPQHF
TGTGCCAGCAGAGGGACAGGGATTCAGCCCCAGCATTTT
>TRBD1|NA|TRBJ1-1|TRBV5-1
CASSLGAGGRRRTEAFF
TGCGCCAGCAGCTTGGGGGCAGGGGGGAGAAGGAGAACTGAAGCTTTCTTT
>NA|NA|TRBJ2-1|TRBV7-3
CASSPQGDWRGGDEQFF
TGTGCCAGCAGCCCCCAGGGGGATTGGAGGGGAGGCGATGAGCAGTTCTTC
>TRBD2|NA|TRBJ2-7|TRBV13
CASSARDYETPYEQYF
TGTGCCAGCAGCGCCCGGGACTACGAAACTCCCTACGAGCAGTACTTC
>NA|once|TRBJ2-2|TRBV9
CASSVARRANTGELFF
TGTGCCAGCAGCGTAGCTAGGAGGGCCAACACCGGGGAGCTGTTTTTT
>TRBD1|NA|TRBJ2-7|TRBV5-1
CARTGDSPYEQYF
TGCGCCAGGACTGGGGACAGTCCCTACGAGCAGTACTTC
>NA|NA|TRBJ1-1|TRBV6-1
CASKAPGMNTEAFF
TGTGCCAGCAAGGCCCCCGGGATGAACACTGAAGCTTTCTTT
>NA|NA|TRBJ1-5|TRBV6-1
CASSEARGRNQPQHF
TGTGCCAGCAGTGAAGCGCGGGGGCGCAATCAGCCCCAGCATTTT
>NA|once|TRBJ2-1|TRBV28
CASSPGQGAYNEQFF
TGTGCCAGCAGCCCAGGGCAGGGCGCTTACAATGAGCAGTTCTTC
>NA|NA|TRBJ1-2|TRBV28
CASSPQNYGYTF
TGTGCCAGCAGTCCCCAGAACTATGGCTACACCTTC
>NA|NA|TRBJ2-7|TRBV30
CAWSTTPSYEQYF
TGTGCCTGGAGTACTACTCCCTCCTACGAGCAGTACTTC
>NA|NA|TRBJ2-3|TRBV7-2
CASSPGVLTDTQYF
TGTGCCAGCAGCCCCGGGGTCCTCACAGATACGCAGTATTTT
>TRBD2|NA|TRBJ2-6|TRBV11-1
CASSLARGFGANVLTF
TGTGCCAGCAGCTTAGCGCGGGGGTTTGGGGCCAACGTCCTGACTTTC
>TRBD1|NA|TRBJ1-1|TRBV7-8
CASSSNTWDSLGTEAFF
TGTGCCAGCAGCTCAAACACTTGGGACAGCCTGGGCACTGAAGCTTTCTTT
>NA|NA|TRBJ2-4|TRBV18
CASSPRGARQGNIQYF
TGTGCCAGCTCACCACGGGGAGCGAGGCAAGGAAACATTCAGTACTTC
>TRBD2|NA|TRBJ2-1|TRBV10-1
CASSESVGGLSNEQFF
TGCGCCAGCAGTGAGTCGGTGGGAGGGCTATCGAATGAGCAGTTCTTC
>TRBD2|NA|TRBJ2-2|TRBV29-1
CSAKGLAGANTGELFF
TGCAGCGCCAAAGGACTAGCGGGAGCGAACACCGGGGAGCTGTTTTTT
>NA|NA|TRBJ2-2|TRBV7-3
CASSLNGQLNTGELFF
TGTGCCAGCAGCTTGAACGGACAGCTGAACACCGGGGAGCTGTTTTTT
>TRBD1|NA|TRBJ1-1|TRBV10-3
CAISDQNRGVGAFF
TGTGCCATCAGTGACCAGAACAGGGGCGTTGGAGCTTTCTTT
>NA|NA|TRBJ1-1|TRBV4-1
CASSQVPGIIVTEAFF
TGCGCCAGCAGCCAGGTTCCAGGGATAATCGTCACTGAAGCTTTCTTT
>TRBD1|NA|TRBJ2-1|TRBV4-2
CASSHQTGNPYNEQFF
TGTGCCAGCAGCCACCAGACAGGGAACCCCTACAATGAGCAGTTCTTC
>TRBD1|NA|TRBJ1-1|TRBV6-1
CASSDQGQTNTEAFF
TGTGCCAGCAGTGATCAGGGACAGACGAACACTGAAGCTTTCTTT
>NA|NA|TRBJ2-5|TRBV7-2
CASRSLQETQYF
TGTGCCAGCCGCTCCCTTCAAGAGACCCAGTACTTC
>TRBD2|NA|TRBJ2-7|TRBV18
CASSPLGTSEYEQYF
TGTGCCAGCTCACCATTAGGGACTAGCGAATACGAGCAGTACTTC
>NA|few|TRBJ1-3|TRBV9
CASSVEGAGNTIYF
TGTGCCAGCAGCGTAGAAGGGGCTGGAAACACCATATATTTT
>TRBD2|once|TRBJ2-2|TRBV9
CASSVVASGNTGELFF
TGTGCCAGCAGCGTAGTGGCTAGCGGGAACACCGGGGAGCTGTTTTTT
>TRBD1|once|TRBJ1-1|TRBV7-9
CASSPQGGEAFF
TGTGCCAGCAGCCCACAGGGGGGGGAAGCTTTCTTT
>NA|NA|TRBJ2-5|TRBV5-1
CASSLAMETQYF
TGCGCCAGCAGCTTGGCCATGGAGACCCAGTACTTC
>NA|NA|TRBJ2-7|TRBV28
CASSNTVQRQHRGQYF
TGTGCCAGCAGTAACACGGTGCAGCGGCAACACCGCGGGCAGTACTTC
>TRBD1|NA|TRBJ1-1|TRBV19
CASSDPRGRTTEAFF
TGTGCCAGTAGTGACCCCAGGGGGCGCACCACTGAAGCTTTCTTT
>TRBD1|NA|TRBJ1-4|TRBV30
CAWSGQGQEKLFF
TGTGCCTGGAGTGGACAGGGGCAAGAAAAACTGTTTTTT
>TRBD2|NA|TRBJ2-1|TRBV4-2
CASSQDLAGEETHEQFF
TGTGCCAGCAGCCAAGATCTAGCGGGAGAGGAGACGCATGAGCAGTTCTTC
>NA|NA|TRBJ2-2|TRBV6-5
CASSFTRNGELFF
TGTGCCAGCAGTTTCACTAGGAACGGGGAGCTGTTTTTT
>NA|NA|TRBJ2-7|TRBV10-2
CASSENGASYEQYF
TGCGCCAGCAGTGAAAACGGAGCCTCCTACGAGCAGTACTTC
>NA|NA|TRBJ2-7|TRBV30
CAWRARGTYEQYF
TGTGCCTGGAGGGCGAGGGGGACCTACGAGCAGTACTTC
>NA|NA|TRBJ1-5|TRBV30
CAWSGGDNQPQHF
TGTGCCTGGAGTGGGGGGGACAATCAGCCCCAGCATTTT
>NA|NA|TRBJ2-5|TRBV5-4
CASSTLQGLGFETQYF
TGTGCCAGCAGCACCCTACAGGGTTTGGGGTTCGAGACCCAGTACTTC
>TRBD2|NA|TRBJ2-1|TRBV5-1
CASSTAGTSTNEQFF
TGCGCCAGCAGCACGGCCGGGACTAGTACCAATGAGCAGTTCTTC
>NA|NA|TRBJ1-4|TRBV27
CASSASTGYTNEKLFF
TGTGCCAGCAGTGCATCAACAGGGTACACTAATGAAAAACTGTTTTTT
>NA|NA|TRBJ1-4|TRBV5-1
CASSLGPTKENEKLFF
TGCGCCAGCAGCTTGGGTCCGACAAAGGAAAATGAAAAACTGTTTTTT
>TRBD2|NA|TRBJ2-7|TRBV4-2
CASSQEGGSGSGEQYF
TGTGCCAGCAGCCAAGAGGGTGGTAGCGGGAGTGGAGAGCAGTACTTC
>NA|NA|TRBJ2-3|TRBV7-3
CASSRSSTDTQYF
TGTGCCAGCAGCCGTAGTAGCACAGATACGCAGTATTTT
>NA|NA|TRBJ2-1|TRBV7-2
CASSPGRSLYNEQFF
TGTGCCAGCAGTCCAGGGCGGTCTTTATACAATGAGCAGTTCTTC
>TRBD1|NA|TRBJ1-3|TRBV5-6
CASSRPPGTGGNTIYF
TGTGCCAGCAGCAGACCCCCCGGGACAGGAGGGAACACCATATATTTT